This TCR beta chain was obtained from a study of blood T cell repertoires in COVID-19. Whole-study context: Researchers got acute and convalescent COVID-19 samples from the United States, Italy and Spain. In each case, the material was cDNA or gDNA derived from T cells, B-cell-depleted T cells, or PBMCs.

Profiled with immunoSEQ multiplex PCR; TCRdb holds only in-frame clones, not every one. The table includes some 140,000 clones, less than 90% detected once. CDR1 and CDR2 from the germline V gene are SQVTM and ANQGSEA. The CDR3 consists of 14 residues. V dropped 4 bases and J dropped 3; count of bases not matched to a gene: 6. The study recruited people aged roughly 18 to 100 years across about two dozen US areas. Participants had their cohort set by participant-reported clinical history. The source is a man between 40 and 49 years old with acute COVID-19. The material sequenced was PBMCs or T cells enriched from blood (not recorded which). This chain links TRBV29-1 with TRBJ2-5; TRBD1 matches at 9 bases. The CDR3 is CSVGGTGWEETQYF. The CDR3 nucleotides are TGCAGCGTTGGTGGGACAGGGTGGGAAGAGACCCAGTACTTC. Together with reference TRBV29-1 and TRBJ2-5, the CDR3 gives the full variable domain: SAVISQKPSRDICQRGTSLTIQCQVDSQVTMMFWYRQQPGQSLTLIATANQGSEATYESGFVIDKFPISRPNLTFSTLTVSNMSPEDSSIYLCSVGGTGWEETQYFGPGTRLLVL.